A single sample is the source of the 8 T cell receptor beta chains below, sequenced in a study of post-analysis software for immune sequencing data. Whole-study findings and limits: A handful of TRBV segments appeared more often in patients than in controls, and TRBV5-6, TRBV5-1 and TRBV20-1 were among these.

Researchers reported that TCR beta cDNA libraries carried unique molecular identifiers. One entry per CDR3 protein results from TCRdb running MiXCR on the PCR reads. The repertoire includes roughly 600,000 distinct CDR3 sequences, around 47% of them detected once, and over 1.5% sits in the top ten. Their antigens are not known. Sequencing was performed on blood. The receptors were sampled from a girl under 18 with multiple sclerosis.

The CDR3 is CASSERQGAYEQYF. The CDR3 coding sequence is TGCGCCAGCAGCGAAAGACAGGGTGCCTACGAGCAGTACTTC. This chain joins TRBV5-1 and TRBJ2-7, with TRBD1 matching over 7 bases. This CDR3 comprises 14 residues. CDR1 SGHRS and CDR2 YFSETQ come from the germline V gene. The V and J ends lost 4 bases and 2 bases, in that order; junction bases with no gene match: 6. Supplemented by reference TRBV5-1 and TRBJ2-7, the full variable domain reads KAGVTQTPRYLIKTRGQQVTLSCSPISGHRSVSWYQQTPGQGLQFLFEYFSETQRNKGNFPGRFSGRQFSNSRSEMNVSTLELGDSALYLCASSERQGAYEQYFGPGTRLTVT.

Remarks on this clonotype: This may come from a read error, since a much larger clone is one base off. V is TRBV10-3 and J is TRBJ2-3; TRBD2 aligns across 7 bases. This CDR3 region has 14 residues. Germline CDR1 reads ENHRY; CDR2 reads SYGVKD. Losses at the gene ends were 11 bases for V and 1 base for J; bases not matched to a gene: 9. CDR3: CAVKGLAGTDTQYF. In DNA, the CDR3 is TGTGCCGTCAAGGGGCTAGCGGGCACAGATACGCAGTATTTT.

V is TRBV20-1 and J is TRBJ2-7; D gene unclear. Germline CDR1 DFQATT, CDR2 SNEGSKA (reference sequence). Between the trimmed V and J ends, which lost 3 bases and 4 bases, there was a span of 7 bases. There are 11 residues in the CDR3. The CDR3 nucleotides read TGCAGTGCTAGGGGTGATTACGAGCAGTACTTC. Protein product: CSARGDYEQYF.

This clonotype appeared a single time. The rearrangement uses TRBV29-1 and TRBJ1-1; D gene ambiguous. Per germline, CDR1 SQVTM and CDR2 ANQGSEA. This CDR3 is 12 amino acids long. V gave up 7 bases and J gave up 2 bases, with 11 bases separating them. This CDR3 is CSGAAVNTEAFF. CDR3 DNA: TGCAGCGGGGCTGCAGTTAACACTGAAGCTTTCTTT.

For the CDR3, the DNA is TGTGCCAGCAGCATACTGAGTGTTAGAGCGGACCCAAGGGGCAATGAGCAGTTCTTC. Amino acid sequence: CASSILSVRADPRGNEQFF. The rearrangement joins TRBV7-3 to TRBJ2-1, with D possibly being TRBD1 or TRBD2 (5 bases each). CDR1 and CDR2 from the germline V gene are SGHTA and FQGTGA. The CDR3 consists of 19 residues. With 5 bases removed from V and 6 bases from J, the gap between germline ends came to 29 bases.

The chain joins TRBV5-1 to TRBJ1-2; D gene uncertain. Germline CDR1 SGHRS, CDR2 YFSETQ. This CDR3 has 13 amino acids. Deletions cut 4 bases from V and 8 bases from J, with 15 bases between. CDR3 residues: CASSPGNSRGYTF. The CDR3 DNA sequence: TGCGCCAGCAGCCCCGGGAATTCACGGGGCTACACCTTC.

This clonotype was recorded a few times. The chain couples TRBV20-1 to TRBJ2-7; D remains ambiguous. CDR3 length: 15 residues. Looked up from germline, CDR1 is DFQATT and CDR2 is SNEGSKA (reference sequence). Trimming left V 1 base short and J 5 bases short, with 18 bases between. In DNA, the CDR3 is TGCAGTGCTAGAGGCGACACCTTCCCTATCCACGAGCAGTACTTC. Its translation: CSARGDTFPIHEQYF.

This rearrangement joins TRBV12-3 or TRBV12-4 to TRBJ1-6; 7 nucleotides align to TRBD1. The CDR3 extends over 15 amino acids. V trimming: 5 bases; J trimming: 5 bases; junction bases outside the gene matches: 6. The DNA for the CDR3 is TGTGCCAGCAGTCTGATGGGGACAGATAATTCACCCCTCCACTTT. This sequence encodes CASSLMGTDNSPLHF.